The present T cell receptor beta chain was sequenced within a study of blood T cell repertoires in COVID-19. Study-wide background: T cells, B-cell-depleted T cells, or PBMCs provided the cDNA or gDNA that served as material.

Residents of approximately 25 US areas, aged about 18 to 95 years, made up the participants. Categorization into cohorts depended on clinical history that participants reported. Authors' data handling: By means of reference gene primer amplification, nucleated cell counts were estimated. Some clones are missing from TCRdb's copy, which holds only in-frame ones; the method was immunoSEQ multiplex PCR. V, J and clone size are taken as reported in that table, and D and trimming were inferred from the DNA itself. The top ten hold around a tenth of the sample, which has about 210,000 clones, roughly 90% seen once. The origin of this receptor is a young man with acute COVID-19. Material: PBMCs or T cells enriched from blood (not recorded which).

The CDR3 is CASSQGQGSGRFIEQFF. The CDR3 DNA sequence: TGTGCCAGCAGCCAAGGACAAGGTAGCGGGAGATTCATTGAGCAGTTCTTC. The chain links TRBV4-2 to TRBJ2-1; 9 bases agree with TRBD2. Germline values: CDR1 LGHNA, CDR2 YNFKEQ. The junction had 13 bases not matched to a gene; V was cut back by 1 base and J by 9 bases. This CDR3 has 17 amino acids.